This T cell receptor beta chain comes out of a study of Ad26.COV2.S vaccination and SARS-CoV-2 variants. Study-level information: By the intramuscular route, Ad26.COV2.S was given once, or twice 56 days apart. Study-level findings and limits: Spike-specific TCR breadth was greater after Ad26.COV2.S than placebo.

The sample's treatment: around 19 received Ad26.COV2.S at low or high dose, single or two shots; about 5 received placebo; per-sample allocation not given. Repertoires come from day 63 after the first vaccine or placebo injection. Generated by immunoSEQ multiplex PCR, the TCRdb table keeps only in-frame clones and is missing some. This table holds some 420,000 clones, over 75% found once. The CDR3 is 13 residues long. Trimming stripped 7 bases from V and 7 bases from J, with 14 bases between. Germline assignment: CDR1 LNHDA and CDR2 SQIVND (reference sequence). The count of this clone is one. What it recognizes is unknown.

Sequences were derived from peripheral blood, sampled in a trial of Ad26.COV2.S vaccine versus placebo. This TCR came from a person aged 18 to 65 who received the Ad26.COV2.S COVID-19 vaccine or a placebo. The chain combines TRBV19 with TRBJ1-5; TRBD1 might be the D (5 bases). The CDR3 DNA follows: TGTGCCAGTACCCCCATGGGGCTACAGCCCCAGCATTTT. It yields the protein CASTPMGLQPQHF.